Presented here are 25 T cell receptor beta chains from one specimen sequenced in a study of cytomegalovirus exposure and HLA in healthy donors. PCR employed 60 Vbeta and 13 Jbeta primers. The data were produced by immunoSEQ multiplex PCR, yet TCRdb's version contains in-frame clones alone and is incomplete. The sample gives about 130,000 clones, 80% to 90% of which show up once; about 11% is in the top ten. The sequenced material came from PBMCs. The receptor set was obtained from a male donor in good health and CMV-seropositive.

The V and J genes are TRBV9 and TRBJ1-4; 7 nucleotides align to TRBD1. Per the germline V gene, CDR1 is SGDLS and CDR2 is YYNGEE. The CDR3 extends over 14 amino acids. The junction had 6 bases not matched to a gene; V was cut back by 3 bases and J by 7 bases. In DNA, the CDR3 is TGTGCCAGCAGCGAGACAGGGCCGAGTGAAAAACTGTTTTTT. Translating it yields CASSETGPSEKLFF.

The chain has TRBV27 and TRBJ2-5; a weak D match, TRBD1 (6 bases). V gave up 3 bases and J gave up 3 bases, with 17 bases separating them. The CDR3 is made up of 16 amino acids. Germline assignment: CDR1 MNHEY and CDR2 SMNVEV (reference sequence). The CDR3 region has the DNA TGTGCCAGCAGTTTCCGAGTACGGGACACCAAAGAGACCCAGTACTTC. This sequence encodes CASSFRVRDTKETQYF.

This clone has a handful of counts. The CDR3 DNA reads TGTGCCAGCACCCAACTAGCGGGAGCCAAAGATACGCAGTATTTT. The encoded protein is CASTQLAGAKDTQYF. The chain combines TRBV5-4 with TRBJ2-3, with 11 bases matching TRBD2. Unmatched junction bases numbered 8, after V lost 6 bases and J lost 5 bases. This CDR3 is 15 amino acids long. Germline CDR1 SGHNT, CDR2 YYREEE (reference sequence). The whole variable domain, filled in from reference TRBV5-4 and TRBJ2-3, reads ETGVTQSPTHLIKTRGQQVTLRCSSQSGHNTVSWYQQALGQGPQFIFQYYREEENGRGNFPPRFSGLQFPNYSSELNVNALELDDSALYLCASTQLAGAKDTQYFGPGTRLTVL.

The chain has TRBV6-6 and TRBJ1-1; possibly TRBD1 for D (6 bases). With 6 bases removed from V and 0 bases from J, the gap between germline ends came to 14 bases. CDR1 MNHNY and CDR2 SVGAGI come from the germline V gene (reference sequence). The CDR3 has 15 amino acids. For the CDR3, the DNA is TGTGCCAGCAGCTTGGGCAGGGGACTGAACACTGAAGCTTTCTTT. Amino acid sequence: CASSLGRGLNTEAFF.

The chain joins TRBV6-4 to TRBJ1-1, with D tentatively TRBD1 (5 bases). This CDR3 is 13 amino acids long. Germline CDR1 is MRHNA and CDR2 is SNTAGT. The V end lost 0 bases, the J end lost 10 bases, and 12 bases lay between the germline ends. The chain's CDR3 is CASSDSGQETAFF. CDR3 bases: TGTGCCAGCAGTGACTCGGGGCAGGAGACAGCTTTCTTT.

DNA of the CDR3: TGTGCCAGCGAGACCCGACTAGCGGGAGAGGTCGAGACAGATACGCAGTATTTT. As protein: CASETRLAGEVETDTQYF. The rearrangement uses TRBV28 and TRBJ2-3; TRBD2 aligns across 12 bases. V lost 8 bases to trimming and J lost 3 bases; unmatched junction nucleotides: 15. In germline, CDR1 is MDHEN, CDR2 SYDVKM. The length of the CDR3 is 18 residues.

The chain combines TRBV27 with TRBJ2-7; the match to TRBD2 covers 9 bases. The CDR3 loop spans 13 amino acids. Germline CDR1 reads MNHEY; CDR2 reads SMNVEV (reference sequence). The ends lost 6 bases at V and 5 bases at J; junction bases unmatched: 5. Here the CDR3 reads CASSLSGSHEQYF. The CDR3 DNA sequence: TGTGCCAGCAGCCTTAGCGGGAGCCACGAGCAGTACTTC.

V and J are TRBV28 and TRBJ1-4; 7 positions agree with TRBD1. There are 14 residues in the CDR3. The V and J ends lost 9 bases and 4 bases, in that order; junction bases with no gene match: 8. Germline CDR1 reads MDHEN; CDR2 reads SYDVKM. The CDR3 is CASQQTGLNEKLFF. CDR3 in DNA: TGTGCCAGTCAACAGACAGGGCTTAATGAAAAACTGTTTTTT.

This rearrangement joins TRBV15 to TRBJ1-5; 7 nucleotides align to TRBD1. The CDR3 is 18 amino acids. The germline gives CDR1 LNHNV, CDR2 YYDKDF (reference sequence). V lost 0 bases and J lost 6; bases outside the gene matches: 14. CDR3: CATSRDRADEGAGQPQHF. The CDR3 DNA reads TGTGCCACCAGCAGAGATAGGGCCGATGAGGGGGCCGGTCAGCCCCAGCATTTT.

V usage is TRBV6-5 and J usage is TRBJ2-7, with D uncertain. This CDR3 contains 12 residues. Germline V gene data show CDR1 as MNHEY and CDR2 as SVGAGI. V lost 6 bases, J lost 5 bases, and 11 bases lay in between. CDR3 sequence (DNA): TGTGCCAGCAGCAACAGCTGGGACGAGCAGTACTTC. Encoded protein: CASSNSWDEQYF.

CDR3 amino acids: CASSPGGGTDTQYF. In DNA form, the CDR3 reads TGTGCCAGCAGCCCAGGAGGGGGCACAGATACGCAGTATTTT. The chain carries TRBV9 and TRBJ2-3, with D maybe TRBD2 (6 bases). Germline CDR1 reads SGDLS; CDR2 reads YYNGEE. The CDR3 spans 14 residues. V lost 4 bases and J lost 1, with 10 bases in between.

This rearrangement joins TRBV9 to TRBJ2-3; 7 nucleotides line up with TRBD2. The germline CDR1 and CDR2 sequences are SGDLS and YYNGEE. J lost 11 bases, V lost 1 base, and 13 bases had no gene match. CDR3 length: 15 amino acids. The CDR3 is CASSVSGEDTFGQYF. The CDR3 bases are TGTGCCAGCAGCGTAAGCGGGGAGGATACGTTCGGGCAGTATTTT.

V is TRBV7-9 and J is TRBJ1-3, with D possibly matching TRBD1 (6 bases). V lost 7 bases to trimming and J lost 0 bases, with 16 bases between them. Looked up from germline, CDR1 is SEHNR and CDR2 is FQNEAQ (reference sequence). This CDR3 comprises 16 residues. The CDR3 DNA reads TGTGCCAGCACCAAGCAGGGGAGCCCCTCTGGAAACACCATATATTTT. Its translation: CASTKQGSPSGNTIYF.

The chain joins TRBV4-2 to TRBJ2-1, with a tentative D call TRBD2 (6 bases). Germline lookup yields CDR1 LGHNA and CDR2 YNFKEQ. Trimming stripped 1 base from V and 5 bases from J, with 18 bases between. This CDR3 has 17 amino acids. The CDR3 loop reads CASSQVGGYGGNNEQFF. The CDR3 DNA reads TGTGCCAGCAGCCAAGTGGGGGGTTATGGGGGTAACAATGAGCAGTTCTTC.

V is TRBV28 and J is TRBJ2-1; a weak D match, TRBD2 (6 bases). The ends were cut back, 4 bases at V and 1 base at J, with 11 bases in the middle. CDR3 length: 15 residues. Germline lookup yields CDR1 MDHEN and CDR2 SYDVKM. Here the CDR3 reads CASSSRLGSYNEQFF. Here the CDR3 DNA reads TGTGCCAGCAGTTCTCGACTAGGATCCTACAATGAGCAGTTCTTC.

The chain carries TRBV7-3 and TRBJ2-3; weak D call: TRBD1 (5 bases). V gave up 3 bases and J gave up 3 bases, with 13 bases separating them. Germline CDR1 SGHTA, CDR2 FQGTGA. The CDR3 length is 15 residues. Here the CDR3 reads CASSLLGQETDTQYF. The CDR3 DNA follows: TGTGCCAGCAGCTTGCTCGGACAAGAGACAGATACGCAGTATTTT.

The chain employs TRBV4-3 and TRBJ2-7; TRBD1 is a possible D gene (6 bases). The CDR3 is 15 residues long. CDR1 and CDR2 from the germline V gene are LGHNA and YSLEER. V lost 0 bases to trimming and J lost 4 bases, with 13 bases between them. The CDR3 spells CASSQEGGESYEQYF. Here the CDR3 DNA reads TGCGCCAGCAGCCAAGAAGGGGGAGAGTCGTACGAGCAGTACTTC.

This clone was recorded a few times. V usage is TRBV6-1 and J usage is TRBJ1-1, with D unclear. This CDR3 region has 15 residues. V lost 2 bases and J lost 0, with 10 bases in between. The germline V gene has CDR1 MNHNS and CDR2 SASEGT. CDR3 sequence reads: CASSEYGLMNTEAFF. In DNA, the CDR3 is TGTGCCAGCAGTGAATATGGACTGATGAACACTGAAGCTTTCTTT.

The chain is built from TRBV5-1 and TRBJ2-5; TRBD1 aligns across 8 bases. The J call may be incorrect, as the DNA end agrees better with TRBJ2-7. The CDR3 runs 16 residues. Germline V gives CDR1 SGHRS, CDR2 YFSETQ. The CDR3 bases are TGCGCCAGCAGCTTGGAGCCCGGACAGGGCCCCTACGAGCAGTACTTC. It specifies CASSLEPGQGPYEQYF.

This rearrangement joins TRBV29-1 to TRBJ2-3; the match to TRBD1 covers 8 bases. This CDR3 region has 14 residues. Germline CDR1 SQVTM, CDR2 ANQGSEA. V was clipped by 2 bases and J by 0 bases; unmatched bases: 1. The CDR3 spells CSVEQGASTDTQYF. In DNA form, the CDR3 reads TGCAGCGTTGAACAGGGGGCTAGCACAGATACGCAGTATTTT.

This chain connects TRBV9 to TRBJ2-1, with 7 bases aligning to TRBD1. Germline CDR1 and CDR2: SGDLS and YYNGEE. The CDR3 is 15 amino acids. J gave up 2 bases and V 0 bases, and 2 bases lay outside the gene matches. The CDR3 protein is CASSVEGAPYNEQFF. Here the CDR3 DNA reads TGTGCCAGCAGCGTAGAGGGGGCCCCCTACAATGAGCAGTTCTTC. Together with reference TRBV9 and TRBJ2-1, the CDR3 gives the full variable domain: DSGVTQTPKHLITATGQRVTLRCSPRSGDLSVYWYQQSLDQGLQFLIQYYNGEERAKGNILERFSAQQFPDLHSELNLSSLELGDSALYFCASSVEGAPYNEQFFGPGTRLTVL.

V usage is TRBV15 and J usage is TRBJ2-2; TRBD2 matches 7 bases. CDR3 size: 18 residues. V trimming: 0 bases; J trimming: 1 base; junction bases outside the gene matches: 8. Germline lookup yields CDR1 LNHNV and CDR2 YYDKDF (reference sequence). This CDR3 reads CATSRDEVLARNTGELFF. The CDR3 nucleotides are TGTGCCACCAGCAGAGATGAGGTACTAGCGCGGAACACCGGGGAGCTGTTTTTT.

The chain has TRBV29-1 and TRBJ1-5, with 10 nucleotides matching TRBD1. The CDR3 totals 14 residues. With 4 bases clipped from V and 1 base from J, the junction kept 1 base outside the gene matches. Germline CDR1 reads SQVTM; CDR2 reads ANQGSEA. CDR3 loop: CSVGQGASNQPQHF. The CDR3 region has the DNA TGCAGCGTTGGACAGGGGGCGAGCAATCAGCCCCAGCATTTT. The full variable domain, completed using reference TRBV29-1 and TRBJ1-5, is SAVISQKPSRDICQRGTSLTIQCQVDSQVTMMFWYRQQPGQSLTLIATANQGSEATYESGFVIDKFPISRPNLTFSTLTVSNMSPEDSSIYLCSVGQGASNQPQHFGDGTRLSIL.

This rearrangement joins TRBV10-3 to TRBJ1-1; the match to TRBD1 covers 9 bases. CDR1 and CDR2 (germline): ENHRY, SYGVKD. Trimming took 9 bases from V and 4 from J; bases not matched to a gene: 6. The CDR3 is 13 amino acids. The CDR3 sequence: CAIFDRGGTEAFF. CDR3 DNA: TGTGCCATTTTCGACAGGGGGGGCACTGAAGCTTTCTTT.

The chain has TRBV7-9 and TRBJ2-2, with 7 bases that match TRBD1. V gave up 5 bases and J gave up 4 bases; unmatched junction bases: 7. CDR1 and CDR2 from the germline V gene are SEHNR and FQNEAQ (reference sequence). The CDR3 has 15 residues. The CDR3 DNA sequence: TGTGCCAGCAGCCCCGACAGGGCGGTCACCGGGGAGCTGTTTTTT. Translating gives CASSPDRAVTGELFF.